This T cell receptor (beta chain) is drawn from a study of CD8 T cells in ankylosing spondylitis. With regard to this clonotype: Its antigen is as yet unknown.

TCRdb ran MiXCR on the 5' RACE reads and lists one entry per CDR3 protein. The sample contains about 360,000 distinct CDR3 sequences, approximately 22% of which appear only once. CDR3 size: 15 residues. The germline gives CDR1 LGHDT, CDR2 YNNKEL (reference sequence). Trimming removed 5 bases at V and 2 bases at J, with 15 bases between. Findings of the study overall: Reportedly, matched ankylosing spondylitis synovial fluid was significantly enriched for disease-linked clones. A TCR beta motif made of about 8 highly homologous variants seemed typical of ankylosing spondylitis blood. A subset of motif variants has previously been described in the synovial fluid and blood of reactive arthritis. Disease-linked clones were CD8+ and relatively rare in peripheral blood.

The V and J genes are TRBV3-1 and TRBJ2-5, with D unclear. The receptor comes from a male donor with ankylosing spondylitis or in good health (not recorded which). Specimen: blood, either unsorted or a sorted T cell fraction (not recorded which). The CDR3 sequence is CASSADGYEQETQYF. The DNA for the CDR3 is TGTGCCAGCAGCGCGGACGGCTATGAGCAAGAGACCCAGTACTTC.